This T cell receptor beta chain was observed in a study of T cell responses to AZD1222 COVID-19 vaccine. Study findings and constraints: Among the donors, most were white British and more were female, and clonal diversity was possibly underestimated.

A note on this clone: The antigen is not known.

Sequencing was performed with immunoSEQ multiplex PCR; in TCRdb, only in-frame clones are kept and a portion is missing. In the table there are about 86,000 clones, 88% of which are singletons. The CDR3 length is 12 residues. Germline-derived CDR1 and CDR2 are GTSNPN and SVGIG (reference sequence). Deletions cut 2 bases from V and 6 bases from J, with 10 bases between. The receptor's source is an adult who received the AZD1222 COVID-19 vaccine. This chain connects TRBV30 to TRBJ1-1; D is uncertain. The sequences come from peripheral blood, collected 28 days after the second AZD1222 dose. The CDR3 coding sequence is TGTGCCTGGAGTATTGGGTTGTCTGAAGCTTTCTTT. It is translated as CAWSIGLSEAFF.